A selection of T cell receptor beta chains follows, all from one sample in a study of cytomegalovirus exposure and HLA in healthy donors. The repertoire was sequenced with immunoSEQ multiplex PCR; TCRdb's copy has only in-frame clones and lacks some. Here the sample spans under 200,000 clones, roughly 83% being singletons. Source material: PBMCs. The receptors were sampled from a male donor in good health and CMV-seropositive. Both conserved end residues are part of each CDR3. A D gene is named only where the DNA matches it firmly. Only part of the rows carry a size: once, few, many, or a class if the clone is expanded.

CASSSAELNTEAFF,TGTGCCAGCAGTTCCGCCGAGTTGAACACTGAAGCTTTCTTT,14,TRBV27,once,TRBJ1-1,NA
CASILGGTEAFF,TGTGCCAGCATTTTAGGGGGCACTGAAGCTTTCTTT,12,TRBV6-5,NA,TRBJ1-1,NA
CASQGGRIEKLFF,TGTGCCAGCCAGGGGGGTCGTATAGAAAAACTGTTTTTT,13,TRBV19,NA,TRBJ1-4,TRBD1
CSAETGGYEQYF,TGCAGCGCTGAAACAGGGGGCTACGAGCAGTACTTC,12,TRBV29-1,NA,TRBJ2-7,TRBD1
CASSFNRGETQYF,TGTGCCAGCAGCTTCAATAGGGGAGAGACCCAGTACTTC,13,TRBV7-7,NA,TRBJ2-5,NA
CASSSSINSGNTIYF,TGCGCCAGCAGCTCGAGCATAAACTCTGGAAACACCATATATTTT,15,TRBV5-1,NA,TRBJ1-3,NA
CASSHPPHRAADTQYF,TGCGCCAGCAGCCACCCCCCCCACAGGGCTGCAGATACGCAGTATTTT,16,TRBV4-1,NA,TRBJ2-3,NA
CASSKGLAGGESTDTQYF,TGTGCCAGCAGCAAAGGACTAGCGGGAGGGGAGAGCACAGATACGCAGTATTTT,18,TRBV21-1,NA,TRBJ2-3,NA
CASRNPGTGVFATGELFF,TGTGCCAGCAGAAATCCCGGGACAGGGGTCTTTGCCACCGGGGAGCTGTTTTTT,18,TRBV28,few,TRBJ2-2,TRBD1
CASSSDRGDYEQYF,TGTGCCAGCAGCTCCGACAGGGGAGACTACGAGCAGTACTTC,14,TRBV7-2,NA,TRBJ2-7,TRBD1
CASSRIDRATEAFF,TGTGCCAGCAGCCGAATCGACAGGGCCACTGAAGCTTTCTTT,14,TRBV5-6,once,TRBJ1-1,TRBD1
CASSGPQGPKNTEAFF,TGTGCCAGCAGTGGACCACAGGGGCCCAAGAACACTGAAGCTTTCTTT,16,TRBV28,NA,TRBJ1-1,TRBD1
CASSATPGQLLSGANVLTF,TGTGCCAGCAGCGCCACCCCCGGACAGCTCCTCTCTGGGGCCAACGTCCTGACTTTC,19,TRBV9,NA,TRBJ2-6,NA
CASSQGTGNQPQHF,TGTGCCAGCAGCCAAGGGACAGGCAATCAGCCCCAGCATTTT,14,TRBV4-2,NA,TRBJ1-5,NA
CASSLAELTSGIEEQYF,TGTGCCAGCAGCTTAGCTGAGCTGACTAGCGGGATTGAAGAGCAGTACTTC,17,TRBV11-2,once,TRBJ2-7,TRBD2
CASCTGNTEAFF,TGTGCCAGCTGCACGGGAAACACTGAAGCTTTCTTT,12,TRBV18,once,TRBJ1-1,NA
CASSQEGGSVTEAFF,TGCGCCAGCAGCCAAGAAGGAGGGTCGGTCACTGAAGCTTTCTTT,15,TRBV4-1,NA,TRBJ1-1,NA